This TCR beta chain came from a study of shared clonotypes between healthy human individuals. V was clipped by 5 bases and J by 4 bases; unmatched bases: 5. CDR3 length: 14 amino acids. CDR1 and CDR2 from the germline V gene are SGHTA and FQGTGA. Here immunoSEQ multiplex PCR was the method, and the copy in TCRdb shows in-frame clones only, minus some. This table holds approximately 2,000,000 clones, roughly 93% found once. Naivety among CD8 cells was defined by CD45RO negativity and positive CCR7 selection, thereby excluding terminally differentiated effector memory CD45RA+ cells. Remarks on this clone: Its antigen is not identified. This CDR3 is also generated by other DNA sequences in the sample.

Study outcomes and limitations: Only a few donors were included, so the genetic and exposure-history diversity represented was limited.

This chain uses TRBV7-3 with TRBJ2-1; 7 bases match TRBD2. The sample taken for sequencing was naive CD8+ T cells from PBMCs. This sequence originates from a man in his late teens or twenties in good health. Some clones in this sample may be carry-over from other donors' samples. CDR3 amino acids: CASSLGGSYNEQFF. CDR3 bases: TGTGCCAGCAGCCTGGGCGGGAGTTACAATGAGCAGTTCTTC. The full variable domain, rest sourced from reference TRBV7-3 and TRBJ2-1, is GAGVSQTPSNKVTEKGKYVELRCDPISGHTALYWYRQSLGQGPEFLIYFQGTGAADDSGLPNDRFFAVRPEGSVSTLKIQRTERGDSAVYLCASSLGGSYNEQFFGPGTRLTVL.